This paragraph covers one T cell receptor beta chain sequence. Antigen unknown. CDR3 length: 14 amino acids. Germline CDR1 is SGHTA and CDR2 is FQGNSA. V trimming: 4 bases; J trimming: 3 bases; junction bases outside the gene matches: 1. The data were obtained in a study of T-cell memory formation after mild COVID-19. For the study at large: Among the donors, TCR clusters were largely specific to each donor.

TCRdb recomputed calls from the 5' RACE reads with MiXCR, one row per CDR3 protein. The table includes roughly 220,000 distinct CDR3 sequences, around 9.1% detected once. Findings and limits, study-wide: Certain responding clones were present in pre-infection memory, suggesting participation of cross-reactive memory. For contracting clones, CD4+ ones sat mainly in CM and EM, CD8+ in EMRA.

The sample taken for sequencing was PBMCs or a T cell subset sorted from them (not recorded which). This receptor was identified in a man younger than 30 who had mild COVID-19 (a few samples of this study predate the infection). Cell type and time point are not known. The chain employs TRBV7-2 and TRBJ1-3, with 9 bases fitting TRBD1. CDR3 nucleotide sequence: TGTGCCAGCAGCTCGACAGGGGGTGGAAACACCATATATTTT. This encodes CASSSTGGGNTIYF.